The 18 T cell receptor beta chains below were found in one sample sequenced in a study of T-cell memory formation after mild COVID-19. TCRdb reanalysed the 5' RACE reads using MiXCR and keeps one entry per CDR3 protein. The table records fewer than 200,000 distinct CDR3 sequences, approximately 18% of them present only once. The sequenced material came from PBMCs or a T cell subset sorted from them (not recorded which). The receptor source for this set is a man between 18 and 29 years old who had mild COVID-19 (a few samples of this study predate the infection). Cell type and time point are not known.

The chain links TRBV20-1 to TRBJ1-2; D is perhaps TRBD1 (5 bases). Germline CDR1 DFQATT, CDR2 SNEGSKA (reference sequence). V lost 6 bases, J lost 0 bases, and 14 bases lay in between. The CDR3 extends over 14 amino acids. The CDR3: CSARVGGSNYGYTF. The CDR3 nucleotides are TGCAGTGCGAGGGTCGGGGGGTCTAACTATGGCTACACCTTC.

At least ten counts were recorded for this clonotype. V is TRBV5-1 and J is TRBJ2-5, with 7 bases aligning to TRBD2. Germline values: CDR1 SGHRS, CDR2 YFSETQ. V dropped 0 bases and J dropped 1; count of bases not matched to a gene: 6. This CDR3 has 16 residues. In DNA, the CDR3 is TGCGCCAGCAGCTTGGGCAGCGGGGCCTTCCAAGAGACCCAGTACTTC. Its translation: CASSLGSGAFQETQYF.

Many counts were recorded for this clonotype. CDR3 sequence reads: CASSLGTLRVNTEAFF. CDR3 DNA: TGTGCCAGCAGCTTAGGGACGCTGCGCGTGAACACTGAAGCTTTCTTT. The chain recombines TRBV7-2 with TRBJ1-1; D not resolved. Germline CDR1 reads SGHTA; CDR2 reads FQGNSA. This CDR3 has 16 amino acids. V lost 1 base and J 0 bases, leaving 12 bases between the germline ends.

This clonotype was seen only a few times. The chain couples TRBV5-1 to TRBJ1-2, with TRBD1 matching 8 bases. Losses at the gene ends were 5 bases for V and 3 bases for J; bases not matched to a gene: 3. The CDR3 is 13 residues long. Germline lookup yields CDR1 SGHRS and CDR2 YFSETQ. Here the CDR3 DNA reads TGCGCCAGCAGTCACAGGGGGTACTATGGCTACACCTTC. It yields the protein CASSHRGYYGYTF.

This clonotype showed up just a few times. The V call is TRBV9, the J call TRBJ2-7; 8 bases match TRBD1. This CDR3 has 19 residues. CDR1 and CDR2 (germline): SGDLS, YYNGEE. The V gene end was trimmed by 0 bases and the J gene end by 3 bases; junction bases not matched to a gene: 17. The CDR3 DNA is TGTGCCAGCAGCGTAGCGCCCCGAACTTCGAAGGACAGGGACTACGAGCAGTACTTC. Translating it yields CASSVAPRTSKDRDYEQYF.

The gene calls are TRBV4-2 and TRBJ2-2; unclear D gene. Between the trimmed V and J ends, which lost 4 bases and 7 bases, there was a span of 13 bases. The CDR3 sequence is 14 residues long. Germline-derived CDR1 and CDR2 are LGHNA and YNFKEQ. This CDR3 reads CASSPRPLRGELFF. CDR3 sequence (DNA): TGTGCCAGCAGCCCCCGGCCCCTCCGCGGGGAGCTGTTTTTT.

This clonotype appeared a few times. This chain joins TRBV7-2 and TRBJ2-2; D is undetermined. Germline CDR1 SGHTA, CDR2 FQGNSA. The CDR3 loop spans 13 amino acids. V lost 5 bases and J lost 6, with 10 bases in between. CDR3 bases: TGTGCCAGCAGCCAAGACTGGTCCGGGGAGCTGTTTTTT. Its protein product is CASSQDWSGELFF.

The chain employs TRBV4-3 and TRBJ1-3; 8 bases map to TRBD1. In germline, CDR1 is LGHNA, CDR2 YSLEER. The CDR3 consists of 16 residues. V trimming: 0 bases; J trimming: 4 bases; junction bases outside the gene matches: 5. Here the CDR3 reads CASSQDFRTGGNTIYF. CDR3 DNA sequence: TGCGCCAGCAGCCAAGACTTCAGGACAGGGGGAAACACCATATATTTT.

This chain joins TRBV7-2 and TRBJ2-3; 9 bases fit TRBD2. This CDR3 region has 17 residues. Germline values: CDR1 SGHTA, CDR2 FQGNSA. V lost 1 base, J lost 0 bases, and 5 bases stayed unmatched. The CDR3 loop is CASSLVAGVSSTDTQYF. In DNA form, the CDR3 reads TGTGCCAGCAGCTTAGTAGCGGGGGTCTCTAGCACAGATACGCAGTATTTT.

The chain links TRBV6-5 to TRBJ1-1; D not resolved. V lost 10 bases and J lost 0, with 15 bases in between. This CDR3 has 14 residues. Germline V CDR1 and CDR2: MNHEY, SVGAGI. The chain's CDR3 is CATLPRTVNTEAFF. Here the CDR3 DNA reads TGTGCCACCCTCCCTCGGACGGTGAACACTGAAGCTTTCTTT.

The rearrangement uses TRBV24-1 and TRBJ2-5, with D hard to call. The CDR3 loop spans 13 amino acids. Trimming took 9 bases from V and 4 from J, leaving 14 bases between them. Germline lookup yields CDR1 KGHDR and CDR2 SFDVKD. CDR3 in amino acids: CATVRRKGETQYF. The CDR3 bases are TGTGCCACCGTGAGGAGAAAGGGAGAGACCCAGTACTTC.

This clonotype turned up a few times. The chain employs TRBV4-3 and TRBJ1-2; a possible D gene is TRBD1 (6 bases). Deletions cut 0 bases from V and 3 bases from J, with 17 bases between. Germline assignment: CDR1 LGHNA and CDR2 YSLEER. The CDR3 is 17 amino acids. The CDR3 bases are TGCGCCAGCAGCCAAGAACCCGCCGGACAGTCCCACTATGGCTACACCTTC. This encodes CASSQEPAGQSHYGYTF.

The V call is TRBV5-1, the J call TRBJ2-7, with 8 bases lining up with TRBD1. V lost 1 base and J lost 2; bases outside the gene matches: 5. Looked up from germline, CDR1 is SGHRS and CDR2 is YFSETQ. The CDR3 covers 15 residues. This chain's CDR3 is CASSLTGGNTYEQYV. CDR3 DNA: TGCGCCAGCAGCTTGACAGGGGGGAACACCTACGAGCAGTACGTC.

The chain carries TRBV7-3 and TRBJ1-6; unclear D gene. The germline V gene encodes CDR1 SGHTA and CDR2 FQGTGA. The CDR3 has 13 residues. V was pared by 6 bases and J by 6 bases, with 9 bases between. The CDR3: CASSSRGNSPLHF. The DNA for the CDR3 is TGTGCCAGCAGTAGCCGGGGTAATTCACCCCTCCACTTT.

This clonotype was recorded a few times. V usage is TRBV7-9 and J usage is TRBJ1-4; D not certain. V was pared by 2 bases and J by 5 bases, with 9 bases between. The CDR3 has 14 residues. Germline-derived CDR1 and CDR2 are SEHNR and FQNEAQ (reference sequence). The CDR3 DNA reads TGTGCCAGCAGCTTACGGCAGGCCAATGAAAAACTGTTTTTT. It translates to CASSLRQANEKLFF.

In this sample, this clonotype turned up a few times. The chain recombines TRBV5-5 with TRBJ1-2; 9 bases are a match to TRBD1. Germline V CDR1 and CDR2: SGHKS, YYEKEE (reference sequence). Trimming cost V 0 bases and J 6 bases; bases outside gene matches: 9. This CDR3 contains 16 residues. The CDR3: CASSLDVGTGSNGYTF. Here the CDR3 DNA reads TGTGCCAGCAGCTTGGACGTCGGGACAGGGTCTAATGGCTACACCTTC. The full variable domain, completed using reference TRBV5-5 and TRBJ1-2, is DAGVTQSPTHLIKTRGQQVTLRCSPISGHKSVSWYQQVLGQGPQFIFQYYEKEERGRGNFPDRFSARQFPNYSSELNVNALLLGDSALYLCASSLDVGTGSNGYTFGSGTRLTVV.

The chain employs TRBV12-3 or TRBV12-4 and TRBJ1-5, with 8 bases lining up with TRBD1. This CDR3 region has 12 residues. With 2 bases clipped from V and 15 bases from J, the junction kept 6 bases outside the gene matches. The chain's CDR3 is CASSLTGTGLHF. DNA for the CDR3: TGTGCCAGCAGTTTAACTGGGACAGGCTTGCATTTT.

V gene TRBV4-1 combines with J gene TRBJ2-7, with D perhaps given as TRBD1 or TRBD2 (6 bases each). V was clipped by 5 bases and J by 3 bases, with 20 bases between them. Germline CDR1 MGHRA, CDR2 YSYEKL. The CDR3 spans 16 residues. The CDR3 sequence: CASSGGLWGASYEQYF. The CDR3 nucleotides are TGCGCCAGCAGCGGCGGGTTGTGGGGGGCCAGCTACGAGCAGTACTTC.